Following are 28 T cell receptor beta chains from one sample sequenced in a study of cytotoxic CD8 clonotypes in ibrutinib-treated CLL. The data were produced by immunoSEQ multiplex PCR, yet TCRdb's version contains in-frame clones alone and is incomplete. Of about 160,000 clones detected, roughly 80% appear once; the ten largest clones hold about 4.3%. This specimen consisted of PBMCs, obtained after 24 months of ibrutinib treatment. The receptor set was obtained from a human donor with chronic lymphocytic leukemia.

The V call is TRBV6-6, the J call TRBJ2-1; D remains ambiguous. CDR1 and CDR2 (germline): MNHNY, SVGAGI (reference sequence). The CDR3 totals 13 residues. V was pared by 8 bases and J by 4 bases, with 12 bases between. For the CDR3, the DNA is TGTGCCAGCGGCCTTACTTCTTACAATGAGCAGTTCTTC. It specifies CASGLTSYNEQFF.

The gene calls are TRBV6-4 and TRBJ1-2; 9 bases are a match to TRBD1. CDR1 MRHNA and CDR2 SNTAGT come from the germline V gene. The trim removed 6 bases at V and 2 bases at J, leaving 7 bases unmatched. CDR3 size: 15 residues. The CDR3 bases are TGTGCCAGCAGGACCTCGGACAGGGGAAACTATGGCTACACCTTC. It yields the protein CASRTSDRGNYGYTF.

The CDR3 sequence is CASKRGGRAGNTIYF. The CDR3 DNA reads TGTGCCAGCAAACGAGGCGGCAGGGCTGGAAACACCATATATTTT. The chain employs TRBV6-5 and TRBJ1-3; tentatively, D is TRBD1 (5 bases). The CDR3 has 15 amino acids. Germline CDR1 is MNHEY and CDR2 is SVGAGI. The V gene lost 7 bases and the J gene lost 2 bases, with 15 bases spanning the gap.

The chain carries TRBV7-2 and TRBJ2-7; 16 positions agree with TRBD2. This CDR3 has 17 amino acids. Germline V gene lookup returns CDR1 SGHTA and CDR2 FQGNSA. With 5 bases clipped from V and 4 bases from J, the junction kept 8 bases outside the gene matches. This CDR3 reads CASSTRGLAGGLYEQYF. As DNA, the CDR3 is TGTGCCAGCAGCACACGGGGACTAGCGGGGGGGCTATACGAGCAGTACTTC.

The gene calls are TRBV6-5 and TRBJ1-5; D remains ambiguous. The germline CDR1 and CDR2 sequences are MNHEY and SVGAGI. Trimming took off 7 bases at V and 4 bases at J, with 14 bases between the two ends. This CDR3 comprises 14 residues. CDR3 region: CASMAGVQNQPQHF. Written as DNA, the CDR3 is TGTGCCAGCATGGCCGGGGTTCAGAATCAGCCCCAGCATTTT.

This clone has just one count. The chain carries TRBV30 and TRBJ2-3; D is possibly TRBD1 (6 bases). Trimming removed 0 bases from V and 8 bases from J, with 9 bases in between. Germline loops: CDR1 GTSNPN, CDR2 SVGIG (reference sequence). CDR3 length: 12 residues. The CDR3 nucleotides are TGTGCCTGGAGTGTAGGACAGCTTACGCAGTATTTT. Protein: CAWSVGQLTQYF.

The J gene is TRBJ1-4, the V gene TRBV7-8; D is undetermined. The CDR3 contains 15 residues. CDR1 and CDR2 (germline): SGHVS, FQNEAQ. V shed 1 base and J shed 6 bases, with 12 bases lying between them. This CDR3 reads CASSLVAAYDEKLFF. CDR3 coding DNA: TGTGCCAGCAGCTTAGTCGCAGCGTACGATGAAAAACTGTTTTTT.

V is TRBV7-3 and J is TRBJ1-3; D is unresolved. Germline V CDR1 and CDR2: SGHTA, FQGTGA. This CDR3 is built from 14 residues. V lost 2 bases, J lost 5 bases, and 10 bases lay in between. The CDR3 sequence: CASSLEAQRNTIYF. CDR3 DNA: TGTGCCAGCAGCTTAGAGGCGCAGAGAAACACCATATATTTT.

The V and J genes are TRBV2 and TRBJ1-4; D is perhaps TRBD1 (5 bases). Germline CDR1 and CDR2: SNHLY and FYNNEI. The CDR3 runs 18 residues. V was clipped by 6 bases and J by 0 bases, with 20 bases between them. The CDR3 bases are TGTGCCAGCAGCGATTGGGGGGGTAGTATCGCAACTAATGAAAAACTGTTTTTT. Protein sequence: CASSDWGGSIATNEKLFF.

The chain combines TRBV4-2 with TRBJ2-5, with 15 bases fitting TRBD2. This CDR3 region has 17 residues. V lost 4 bases to trimming and J lost 5 bases; unmatched junction nucleotides: 8. Germline V gives CDR1 LGHNA, CDR2 YNFKEQ. CDR3 protein: CASSPSGLAGGGETQYF. CDR3 nucleotide sequence: TGTGCCAGCAGCCCCTCGGGACTAGCGGGGGGCGGGGAGACCCAGTACTTC.

The V gene is TRBV7-3, the J gene TRBJ1-1, with D possibly TRBD1 on 6 matching bases. CDR1 and CDR2 from the germline V gene are SGHTA and FQGTGA. Trimming left V 3 bases short and J 8 bases short, with 10 bases between. The CDR3 length is 12 residues. In DNA form, the CDR3 reads TGTGCCAGCAGCTTGGGGGGACAAGAAGCTTTCTTT. Its protein is CASSLGGQEAFF.

The chain has TRBV6-5 and TRBJ1-5; D remains ambiguous. This CDR3 is 14 amino acids long. The germline CDR1 and CDR2 sequences are MNHEY and SVGAGI. Trimming left V 4 bases short and J 4 bases short, with 11 bases between. CDR3 nucleotides: TGTGCCAGCAGTTTGCGGGAGCGGAATCAGCCCCAGCATTTT. Translating gives CASSLRERNQPQHF.

The chain links TRBV6-5 to TRBJ2-7; the match to TRBD1 covers 7 bases. The germline CDR1 and CDR2 sequences are MNHEY and SVGAGI. V trimming: 6 bases; J trimming: 3 bases; junction bases outside the gene matches: 11. CDR3 length: 15 amino acids. CDR3 coding DNA: TGTGCCAGCAGCGGCCAGGGGGACAGTTTCTACGAGCAGTACTTC. Amino acid sequence: CASSGQGDSFYEQYF.

The gene calls are TRBV30 and TRBJ2-6; D is unclear. Germline V CDR1 and CDR2: GTSNPN, SVGIG (reference sequence). Trimming took off 3 bases at V and 3 bases at J, with 6 bases between the two ends. The CDR3 has 13 residues. CDR3 region: CAWRLHGANVLTF. The CDR3 nucleotides read TGTGCCTGGAGATTACATGGGGCCAACGTCCTGACTTTC. Drawing the rest from reference TRBV30 and TRBJ2-6, the complete variable domain is SQTIHQWPATLVQPVGSPLSLECTVEGTSNPNLYWYRQAAGRGLQLLFYSVGIGQISSEVPQNLSASRPQDRQFILSSKKLLLSDSGFYLCAWRLHGANVLTFGAGSRLTVL.

Points on this clone: Compared with germline, one end of the junction differs, possibly owing to a read error. This chain connects TRBV7-7 to TRBJ2-3; D unclear. The V gene's germline CDR1 is SSHAT and CDR2 FNYEAQ (reference sequence). The CDR3 length is 13 residues. The CDR3 is CASSLVAADTQYF. CDR3 in DNA: TGTGCTAGCAGCTTAGTGGCCGCAGATACGCAGTATTTT.

J is TRBJ2-4 and V is TRBV10-2, with D tentatively TRBD1 (5 bases). Germline V gives CDR1 WSHSY, CDR2 SAAADI. Trimming took 4 bases from V and 8 from J, leaving 9 bases between them. This CDR3 is 12 amino acids long. The CDR3 sequence is CASSGGRDIQYF. The CDR3 region has the DNA TGCGCCAGCAGTGGGGGCAGGGACATTCAGTACTTC.

The chain has TRBV4-2 and TRBJ2-7, with D unclear. Germline loops: CDR1 LGHNA, CDR2 YNFKEQ. Trimming took 3 bases from V and 5 from J, leaving 8 bases between them. The CDR3 runs 12 residues. In DNA form, the CDR3 reads TGTGCCAGCAGCCACAACGGTAACGAGCAGTACTTC. Translation: CASSHNGNEQYF.

The chain uses TRBV28 and TRBJ2-7, with unresolved D. CDR3 length equals 14 residues. Germline loops: CDR1 MDHEN, CDR2 SYDVKM. Between the trimmed V and J ends, which lost 9 bases and 7 bases, there was a span of 22 bases. CDR3 nucleotide sequence: TGTGCCAGTGCACCTATAAACCGTATGGGGGAGCAGTACTTC. Translation: CASAPINRMGEQYF.

The chain joins TRBV27 to TRBJ2-7; D not certain. V was cut by 3 bases and J by 3 bases, with 9 bases left in between. CDR3 length: 13 amino acids. Looked up from germline, CDR1 is MNHEY and CDR2 is SMNVEV (reference sequence). CDR3 coding DNA: TGTGCCAGCAGTTTCACCAGCCGCTACGAGCAGTACTTC. Encoded protein: CASSFTSRYEQYF.

Only one count was recorded for this clone. CDR3 amino acids: CAISGQGYEQYF. The CDR3 DNA follows: TGTGCCATCAGCGGACAGGGCTACGAGCAGTACTTC. V is TRBV10-3 and J is TRBJ2-7, with 8 bases aligning to TRBD1. Looked up from germline, CDR1 is ENHRY and CDR2 is SYGVKD. The CDR3 consists of 12 residues. J gave up 3 bases and V 6 bases, and 1 base lay outside the gene matches.

V is TRBV7-2 and J is TRBJ1-2, with a possible D match to TRBD1 (6 bases). CDR1 is SGHTA and CDR2 is FQGNSA in the germline V gene. The CDR3 loop spans 15 amino acids. Trimming pared 4 bases from V and 0 bases from J, leaving 12 bases between. The CDR3 loop is CASSSDGGANYGYTF. CDR3 in DNA: TGTGCCAGCAGCTCTGATGGGGGCGCTAACTATGGCTACACCTTC.

This clone occurred once. The rearrangement links TRBV7-9 to TRBJ1-1, with D possibly being TRBD1 (6 bases). Per the germline V gene, CDR1 is SEHNR and CDR2 is FQNEAQ (reference sequence). There are 13 residues in the CDR3. V was clipped by 4 bases and J by 1 base, with 7 bases between them. The CDR3 spells CASSSTGNTEAFF. Written as DNA, the CDR3 is TGTGCCAGCAGCTCGACAGGGAACACTGAAGCTTTCTTT. The variable domain in full, with the rest retrieved from reference TRBV7-9 and TRBJ1-1, is DTGVSQNPRHKITKRGQNVTFRCDPISEHNRLYWYRQTLGQGPEFLTYFQNEAQLEKSRLLSDRFSAERPKGSFSTLEIQRTEQGDSAMYLCASSSTGNTEAFFGQGTRLTVV.

The chain is built from TRBV2 and TRBJ2-1; 9 bases map to TRBD2. Losses at the gene ends were 4 bases for V and 7 bases for J; bases not matched to a gene: 14. Germline V gene lookup returns CDR1 SNHLY and CDR2 FYNNEI. The CDR3 is 17 residues long. CDR3 residues: CASSALGGGGGVNEQFF. CDR3 DNA: TGTGCCAGCAGTGCCTTGGGAGGCGGCGGGGGGGTTAATGAGCAGTTCTTC.

This chain links TRBV30 with TRBJ1-6; D may be TRBD1 (5 bases). CDR1 is GTSNPN and CDR2 is SVGIG in the germline V gene (reference sequence). The CDR3 is made up of 17 amino acids. Trimming removed 4 bases from V and 2 bases from J, with 18 bases in between. The CDR3 loop is CAWNPSPTGAYNSPLHF. Here the CDR3 DNA reads TGTGCCTGGAATCCCTCACCCACAGGTGCCTATAATTCACCCCTCCACTTT.

The chain combines TRBV29-1 with TRBJ1-1; a possible D gene is TRBD1 (6 bases). Looked up from germline, CDR1 is SQVTM and CDR2 is ANQGSEA. The CDR3 covers 13 residues. V was clipped by 4 bases and J by 6 bases, with 15 bases between them. CDR3 in DNA: TGCAGCGTTGGAGAAGGGGGGATACCTGAAGCTTTCTTT. This sequence encodes CSVGEGGIPEAFF.

This clone has a handful of counts. V is TRBV5-1 and J is TRBJ2-7; 7 bases line up with TRBD1. CDR3 size: 14 residues. Germline assignment: CDR1 SGHRS and CDR2 YFSETQ. Unmatched junction bases numbered 6, after V lost 4 bases and J lost 2 bases. The CDR3: CASSTGQAPYEQYF. CDR3 nucleotides: TGCGCCAGCAGCACTGGACAGGCTCCCTACGAGCAGTACTTC.

The V call is TRBV7-2, the J call TRBJ2-7; D uncertain. The CDR3 totals 13 residues. Trimming took 5 bases from V and 7 from J, leaving 15 bases between them. CDR1 and CDR2 from the germline V gene are SGHTA and FQGNSA. DNA for the CDR3: TGTGCCAGCAGCCAGACCCTTGTGGGAGAGCAGTACTTC. Protein sequence: CASSQTLVGEQYF.

The chain employs TRBV4-3 and TRBJ1-6; D not certain. This CDR3 comprises 16 residues. V lost 1 base to trimming and J lost 5 bases, with 12 bases between them. Germline CDR1 and CDR2: LGHNA and YSLEER. DNA of the CDR3: TGCGCCAGCAGCCAAGCGTCGGGCCCAAATAATTCACCCCTCCACTTT. Translated, it gives CASSQASGPNNSPLHF.